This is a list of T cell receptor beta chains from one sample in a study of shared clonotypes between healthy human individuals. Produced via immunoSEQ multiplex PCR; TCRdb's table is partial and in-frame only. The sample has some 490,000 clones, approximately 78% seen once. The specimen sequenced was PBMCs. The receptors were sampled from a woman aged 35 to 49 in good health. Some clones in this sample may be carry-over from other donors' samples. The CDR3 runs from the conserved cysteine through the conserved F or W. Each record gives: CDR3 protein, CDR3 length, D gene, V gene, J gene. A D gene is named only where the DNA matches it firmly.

CDR3aa: CASRRTVGTYEQYF
len: 14
d_gene: NA
v_gene: TRBV7-8
j_gene: TRBJ2-7

CDR3aa: CASSPPLGIQETQYF
len: 15
d_gene: NA
v_gene: TRBV18
j_gene: TRBJ2-5

CDR3aa: CASRQTGGSTGELFF
len: 15
d_gene: TRBD1
v_gene: TRBV7-9
j_gene: TRBJ2-2

CDR3aa: CASSLAGWVTDTQYF
len: 15
d_gene: NA
v_gene: TRBV18
j_gene: TRBJ2-3

CDR3aa: CASSLAGTSGSYEQYF
len: 16
d_gene: TRBD2
v_gene: TRBV7-9
j_gene: TRBJ2-7

CDR3aa: CASTISGQDFQETQYF
len: 16
d_gene: TRBD1
v_gene: TRBV28
j_gene: TRBJ2-5

CDR3aa: CASSLEVSNQPQHF
len: 14
d_gene: NA
v_gene: TRBV11-2
j_gene: TRBJ1-5

CDR3aa: CASSPGVRGLNTEAFF
len: 16
d_gene: NA
v_gene: TRBV5-4
j_gene: TRBJ1-1

CDR3aa: CASSFGGTGVFEQYF
len: 15
d_gene: TRBD1
v_gene: TRBV27
j_gene: TRBJ2-7

CDR3aa: CASSPDRDGEAFF
len: 13
d_gene: TRBD1
v_gene: TRBV6-1
j_gene: TRBJ1-1

CDR3aa: CASSMNSGRGETQYF
len: 15
d_gene: TRBD2
v_gene: TRBV5-5
j_gene: TRBJ2-5

CDR3aa: CASSLEGARDNEQFF
len: 15
d_gene: NA
v_gene: TRBV5-1
j_gene: TRBJ2-1

CDR3aa: CATSSRSLGRETQYF
len: 15
d_gene: NA
v_gene: TRBV15
j_gene: TRBJ2-5

CDR3aa: CASSKAPLPSGLYQETQYF
len: 19
d_gene: NA
v_gene: TRBV21-1
j_gene: TRBJ2-5